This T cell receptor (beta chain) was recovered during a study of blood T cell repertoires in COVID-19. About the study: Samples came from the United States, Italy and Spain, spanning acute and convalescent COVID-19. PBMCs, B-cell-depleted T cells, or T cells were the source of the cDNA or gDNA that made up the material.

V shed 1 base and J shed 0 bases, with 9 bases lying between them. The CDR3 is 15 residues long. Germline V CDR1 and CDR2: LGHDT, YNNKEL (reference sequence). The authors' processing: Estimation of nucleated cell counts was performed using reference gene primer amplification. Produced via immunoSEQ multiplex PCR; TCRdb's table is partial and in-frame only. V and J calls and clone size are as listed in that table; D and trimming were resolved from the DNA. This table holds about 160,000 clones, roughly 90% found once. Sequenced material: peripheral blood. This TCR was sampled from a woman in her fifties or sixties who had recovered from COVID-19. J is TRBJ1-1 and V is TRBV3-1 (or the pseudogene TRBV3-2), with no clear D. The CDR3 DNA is TGTGCCAGCAGCCAAGGCTCGGCGGTGAACACTGAAGCTTTCTTT. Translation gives CASSQGSAVNTEAFF.